Given below is one TCR beta chain in context. Its cognate antigen is unknown. These data originate in a study of cytomegalovirus exposure and HLA in healthy donors. Both 60 Vbeta primers and 13 Jbeta primers went into the PCR. Original processing methods: Approximately 11 million shared chains were among the roughly 78 million unique TCR beta chains that a later analysis counted. Method: immunoSEQ multiplex PCR; TCRdb's copy keeps in-frame clones and lacks some. V and J calls and clone size come straight from that table; D and trimming were deduced from the DNA. The sample consists of approximately 150,000 clones, more than 65% of them appearing once. CDR3 size: 18 residues. V was clipped by 3 bases and J by 0 bases, with 15 bases between them. CDR1 and CDR2 (germline): LGHNA, YSLEER. Findings and limits, study-wide: Cytomegalovirus association was listed for 164 TCR beta chains.

The sample comprised PBMCs. The rearrangement uses TRBV4-3 and TRBJ2-6; D is perhaps TRBD1 (6 bases). This clonotype was sampled from a woman aged 40-49 years in good health and CMV-seropositive. The CDR3 region is CASSQGAATFSGANVLTF. The CDR3 DNA is TGCGCCAGCAGCCAGGGGGCGGCCACCTTCTCTGGGGCCAACGTCCTGACTTTC.